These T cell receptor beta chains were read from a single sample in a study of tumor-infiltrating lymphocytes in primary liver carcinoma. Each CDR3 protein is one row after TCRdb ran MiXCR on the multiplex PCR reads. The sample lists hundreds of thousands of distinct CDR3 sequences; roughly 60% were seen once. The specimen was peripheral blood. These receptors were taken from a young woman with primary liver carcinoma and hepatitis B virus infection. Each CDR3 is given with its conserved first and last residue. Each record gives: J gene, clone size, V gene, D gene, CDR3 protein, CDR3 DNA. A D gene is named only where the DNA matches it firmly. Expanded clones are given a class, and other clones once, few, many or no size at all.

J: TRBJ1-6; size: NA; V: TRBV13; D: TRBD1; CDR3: CASNEGQAYNSPLHF; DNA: TGTGCCAGCAACGAGGGACAGGCTTATAATTCACCCCTCCACTTT
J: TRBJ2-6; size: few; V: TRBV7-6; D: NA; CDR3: CASKGVHSGANVLTF; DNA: TGTGCCAGCAAGGGGGTCCACTCTGGGGCCAACGTCCTGACTTTC
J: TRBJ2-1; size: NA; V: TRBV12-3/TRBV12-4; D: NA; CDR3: CASRQGLEQFF; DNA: TGTGCCAGCAGACAGGGTTTAGAGCAGTTCTTC
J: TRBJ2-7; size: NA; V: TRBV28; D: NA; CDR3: CASSLLTGSSYEQYF; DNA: TGTGCCAGCAGTTTATTGACTGGGAGCTCCTACGAGCAGTACTTC
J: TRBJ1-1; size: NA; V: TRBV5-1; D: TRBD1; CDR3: CASSLRQGQPERAFF; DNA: TGCGCCAGCAGCTTAAGACAGGGGCAGCCGGAGCGGGCTTTCTTT
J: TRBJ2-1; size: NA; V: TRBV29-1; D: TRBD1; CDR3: CSVEGTGGYEQFF; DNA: TGCAGCGTTGAAGGGACAGGGGGTTATGAGCAGTTCTTC
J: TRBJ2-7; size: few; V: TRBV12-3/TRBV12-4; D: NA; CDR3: CASRIRITVYPYEQYF; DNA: TGTGCCAGCAGGATAAGGATAACAGTTTACCCCTACGAGCAGTACTTC
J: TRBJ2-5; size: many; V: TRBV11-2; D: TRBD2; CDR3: CASSLVGGGTTTQYF; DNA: TGTGCCAGCAGCTTAGTGGGGGGGGGAACCACAACCCAGTACTTC
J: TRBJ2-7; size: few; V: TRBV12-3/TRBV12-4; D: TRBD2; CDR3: CASSPAGGAGAVKEQYF; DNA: TGTGCCAGCAGTCCCGCCGGGGGGGCAGGGGCGGTTAAAGAGCAGTACTTC
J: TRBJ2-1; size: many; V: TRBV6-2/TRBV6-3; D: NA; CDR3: CASSSTDSYNEQFF; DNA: TGTGCCAGCAGCTCGACAGACTCCTACAATGAGCAGTTCTTC
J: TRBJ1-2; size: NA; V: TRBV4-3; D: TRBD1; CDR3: CANSQDRGPYGYTF; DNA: TGCGCCAACAGTCAAGACAGGGGTCCATATGGCTACACCTTC
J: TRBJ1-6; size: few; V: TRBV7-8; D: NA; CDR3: CASSPVGGPRTYNSPLHF; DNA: TGTGCCAGCAGCCCCGTGGGGGGCCCGCGGACCTATAATTCACCCCTCCACTTT
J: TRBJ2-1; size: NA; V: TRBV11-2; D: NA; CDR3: CAISPNPVTSFEQFF; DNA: TGTGCCATCAGCCCGAACCCAGTAACTAGCTTTGAGCAGTTCTTC
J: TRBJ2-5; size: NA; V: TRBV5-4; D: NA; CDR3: CASSPSGDWGETQYF; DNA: TGTGCCAGCAGCCCTAGTGGCGACTGGGGGGAGACCCAGTACTTC
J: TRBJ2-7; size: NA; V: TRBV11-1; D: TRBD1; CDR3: CASNPTGTGGGKYF; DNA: TGTGCCAGCAACCCGACCGGGACAGGGGGCGGAAAATACTTC
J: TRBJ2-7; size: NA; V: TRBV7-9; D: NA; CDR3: CAALGGFSYEQYF; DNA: TGTGCCGCCTTAGGGGGGTTCTCCTACGAGCAGTACTTC
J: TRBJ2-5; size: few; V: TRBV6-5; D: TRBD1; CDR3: CASRSTGQGQYF; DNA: TGTGCCAGCAGATCCACGGGACAGGGGCAGTACTTC
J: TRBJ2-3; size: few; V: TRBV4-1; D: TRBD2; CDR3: CASSQELAGVEHTQYF; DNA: TGCGCCAGCAGCCAGGAGTTAGCGGGAGTTGAACATACGCAGTATTTT
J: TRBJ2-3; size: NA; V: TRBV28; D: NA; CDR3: CASSFRDTQYF; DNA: TGTGCCAGCAGTTTCAGAGATACGCAGTATTTT
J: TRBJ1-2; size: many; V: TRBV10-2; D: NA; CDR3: CASSLDSYGYTF; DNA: TGCGCCAGCAGTCTGGACAGCTATGGCTACACCTTC
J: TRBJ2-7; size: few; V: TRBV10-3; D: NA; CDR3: CAISPRADYEQYF; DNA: TGTGCCATCAGTCCCAGGGCTGATTACGAGCAGTACTTC
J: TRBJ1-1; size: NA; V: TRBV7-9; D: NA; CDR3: CASSLEGSLNTEAFF; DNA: TGTGCCAGCAGCTTAGAGGGCAGCCTGAACACTGAAGCTTTCTTT
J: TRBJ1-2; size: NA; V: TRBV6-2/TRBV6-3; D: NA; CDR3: CASSYRPTGPYGYTF; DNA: TGTGCCAGCAGTTACAGACCGACGGGGCCCTATGGCTACACCTTC